The sequence of this TCR beta chain was determined in a study of spatial heterogeneity in lung cancer. Turning to the study itself: Alpha-chain sequences were consistently detected in smaller numbers than beta-chain sequences. Whole-study results and caveats: Ubiquitous expanded tumor TCRs were seen in blood more at resection than at follow-up.

This CDR3 contains 13 residues. The germline V and J ends were trimmed by 6 bases and 1 base, with 7 bases remaining between them. Germline CDR1 is SGHDN and CDR2 is FVKESK. Sample time point: sample taken at primary tumor resection. Researchers sequenced whole RNA taken from tumor, nontumor lung or frozen PBMC without sorting. TCR cDNA molecules were tagged individually, and each one carried a unique molecular identifier. TCRdb itself ran the 5' RACE reads through MiXCR, one entry per CDR3 protein. In the table there are tens of thousands of distinct CDR3 sequences, approximately 7% of which are singletons. On this clonotype itself: Antigen: not known.

This sequence was found in a female donor with early-stage non-small cell lung cancer. V and J are TRBV14 and TRBJ1-3; D call uncertain. The source was PBMCs, collected at surgery. The CDR3 nucleotides read TGTGCCAGCAGTCGTATATCTGGAAACACCATATATTTT. The encoded protein is CASSRISGNTIYF.